Listed below are T cell receptor beta chains from one sample, sequenced in a study of T cells in Graves' hyperthyroidism and ophthalmopathy. TCRdb re-called the multiplex PCR reads through MiXCR, storing one row per CDR3 protein. The sample records 300,000 to 400,000 distinct CDR3 sequences, around 20% being singletons. The sequenced sample consisted of blood. The source is a man aged 18 to 35 with Graves' ophthalmopathy. Both conserved end residues are part of each CDR3. A D gene is named only where the DNA matches it firmly. Size is stated for part of the rows, as once, few or many counts, or as a class when the clone is expanded.

d_call j_call clone_size v_call cdr3_aa cdr3_nt
TRBD1 TRBJ2-3 many TRBV6-1 CASSPVGTGVRYADTQYF TGTGCCAGCAGTCCTGTCGGGACAGGAGTTCGCTACGCAGATACGCAGTATTTT
TRBD1 TRBJ2-2 many TRBV28 CASRTGGLTGELFF TGTGCCAGCAGGACAGGGGGCCTCACCGGGGAGCTGTTTTTT
TRBD2 TRBJ2-3 NA TRBV13 CASSTSGGSTDTQYF TGTGCCAGCAGCACGAGCGGGGGGAGCACAGATACGCAGTATTTT
TRBD1 TRBJ2-5 many TRBV2 CASSEALRTGGFEETQYF TGTGCCAGCAGTGAAGCGCTTAGGACAGGGGGATTTGAAGAGACCCAGTACTTC
TRBD2 TRBJ2-4 many TRBV5-1 CASSTSGDNIQYF TGCGCCAGCAGCACTAGCGGGGATAACATTCAGTACTTC
NA TRBJ2-7 many TRBV18 CASSPSEEQYF TGTGCCAGCTCGCCCTCAGAAGAGCAGTACTTC
NA TRBJ2-7 NA TRBV4-1 CASSYRAATYEQYF TGCGCCAGCAGCTACCGGGCCGCTACCTACGAGCAGTACTTC
NA TRBJ1-2 many TRBV18 CASSPGAGYGYTF TGTGCCAGCTCACCCGGGGCTGGCTATGGCTACACCTTC
NA TRBJ2-2 many TRBV24-1 CATSDQPSPGELFF TGTGCCACCAGTGACCAGCCAAGTCCTGGGGAGCTGTTTTTT
TRBD1 TRBJ1-2 few TRBV12-3/TRBV12-4 CASSPVAPGQGNPYGYTF TGTGCCAGCTCACCAGTGGCGCCGGGACAGGGGAACCCCTATGGCTACACCTTC
TRBD2 TRBJ2-1 NA TRBV2 CASGGLAGGLNEQFF TGTGCCAGCGGGGGACTAGCGGGGGGTCTCAATGAGCAGTTCTTC
TRBD2 TRBJ2-1 NA TRBV2 CASSETRTSGGRGEQFF TGTGCCAGCAGTGAAACTAGGACTAGCGGGGGGCGGGGTGAGCAGTTCTTC
TRBD2 TRBJ2-5 once TRBV7-2 CASSFTSGGETQYF TGTGCCAGCAGCTTTACTAGCGGGGGGGAGACCCAGTACTTC
TRBD1 TRBJ2-7 many TRBV6-5 CASSYSGQGLGEQYF TGTGCCAGCAGTTACTCGGGACAGGGACTCGGGGAGCAGTACTTC
TRBD2 TRBJ2-7 many TRBV4-2 CASRSGGAGEQYF TGTGCCAGCAGGAGCGGGGGGGCTGGCGAGCAGTACTTC
NA TRBJ1-4 few TRBV10-3 CAISQTGAEKLFF TGTGCCATCAGCCAGACAGGTGCTGAAAAACTGTTTTTT
NA TRBJ2-1 many TRBV6-6 CASSYSTGISEQFF TGTGCCAGCAGTTACTCGACCGGGATTAGTGAGCAGTTCTTC
TRBD2 TRBJ2-1 NA TRBV6-1 CASSTHRGVYNEQFF TGTGCCAGCTCCACCCACCGGGGGGTCTACAATGAGCAGTTCTTC
NA TRBJ2-5 NA TRBV5-1 CASSLAPPRETQYF TGCGCCAGCAGCTTGGCGCCCCCTCGGGAGACCCAGTACTTC
NA TRBJ2-7 many TRBV13 CASSWDRGVEQYF TGTGCCAGCAGCTGGGACCGCGGAGTCGAGCAGTACTTC
NA TRBJ2-1 NA TRBV28 CASGGIAYNEQFF TGTGCCAGCGGTGGTATCGCCTACAATGAGCAGTTCTTC
NA TRBJ1-5 many TRBV6-1 CASSEAVTASNQPQHF TGTGCCAGCAGTGAAGCTGTAACAGCTAGCAATCAGCCCCAGCATTTT
TRBD1 TRBJ1-2 many TRBV24-1 CATSDTGTGADGYTF TGTGCCACCAGTGACACCGGGACAGGGGCTGATGGCTACACCTTC
NA TRBJ1-2 many TRBV3-1 CASSQATGLYGYTF TGTGCCAGCAGCCAAGCCACAGGGCTTTATGGCTACACCTTC
TRBD1 TRBJ1-2 many TRBV6-1 CATEPGQGYGYTF TGTGCCACCGAGCCAGGACAGGGCTACGGCTACACCTTC
TRBD1 TRBJ1-2 few TRBV19 CASSIDEGQGKIYGYTF TGTGCCAGTAGTATAGACGAGGGACAGGGGAAGATCTATGGCTACACCTTC
TRBD1 TRBJ1-3 NA TRBV5-1 CASSLETGAGNTIYF TGCGCCAGCAGCTTAGAAACAGGGGCTGGAAACACCATATATTTT
NA TRBJ2-1 few TRBV2 CASSERQPNSYNEQFF TGTGCCAGCAGTGAAAGACAGCCGAACTCCTACAATGAGCAGTTCTTC
TRBD2 TRBJ2-5 many TRBV6-2/TRBV6-3 CASSYPGTSGGAGETQYF TGTGCCAGCAGTTACCCCGGGACTAGCGGGGGGGCCGGAGAGACCCAGTACTTC
TRBD2 TRBJ2-7 NA TRBV15 CATSGRPAGGPLHEQYF TGTGCCACCAGCGGCCGCCCAGCGGGGGGGCCGCTCCACGAGCAGTACTTC
NA TRBJ2-3 many TRBV5-1 CASSLVGIGTDTQYF TGCGCCAGCAGCTTGGTCGGTATAGGGACAGATACGCAGTATTTT
TRBD1 TRBJ1-4 NA TRBV5-6 CASSLSGQLEGFGEKLFF TGTGCCAGCAGCTTGTCGGGACAGTTAGAAGGTTTTGGTGAAAAACTGTTTTTT
TRBD2 TRBJ2-1 NA TRBV4-2 CASSQDLLGLAGAPSSYNEQFF TGTGCCAGCAGCCAAGATCTTCTGGGACTAGCGGGGGCCCCGAGCTCCTACAATGAGCAGTTCTTC
TRBD1 TRBJ1-6 many TRBV29-1 CSVKTGQGNSPLHF TGCAGCGTCAAAACGGGACAGGGGAATTCACCCCTCCACTTT
NA TRBJ1-5 many TRBV15 CATSRDTRSNQPQHF TGTGCCACCAGCAGAGATACACGGAGCAATCAGCCCCAGCATTTT
NA TRBJ1-1 few TRBV12-3/TRBV12-4 CASSAGAEAFF TGTGCCAGCAGTGCAGGGGCTGAAGCTTTCTTT
NA TRBJ2-5 NA TRBV5-1 CASSSPGLRGETQYF TGCGCCAGCAGCAGTCCGGGCCTGAGGGGAGAGACCCAGTACTTC
NA TRBJ1-2 few TRBV27 CASSWAQHYGYTF TGTGCCAGCAGTTGGGCCCAACACTATGGCTACACCTTC
NA TRBJ2-7 many TRBV10-3 CAISGGAGQSYEQYF TGTGCCATCAGTGGTGGTGCAGGGCAATCCTACGAGCAGTACTTC
NA TRBJ2-3 NA TRBV9 CASSVDENSRTDTQYF TGTGCCAGCAGCGTAGATGAGAACTCCCGGACTGATACGCAGTATTTT
NA TRBJ2-1 many TRBV7-2 CASSDGLEGWYNEQFF TGTGCCAGCAGCGACGGACTCGAGGGGTGGTACAATGAGCAGTTCTTC
NA TRBJ2-6 many TRBV28 CASKGQGFSGANVLTF TGTGCCAGCAAGGGGCAGGGTTTCTCTGGGGCCAACGTCCTGACTTTC
NA TRBJ2-5 many TRBV13 CASLDKYQETQYF TGTGCCAGCCTTGACAAGTACCAAGAGACCCAGTACTTC
NA TRBJ1-1 many TRBV28 CASNEQSGEAFF TGTGCCAGCAACGAACAGTCTGGCGAAGCTTTCTTT
TRBD1 TRBJ2-1 NA TRBV11-2 CASSPRDRAADEQFF TGTGCCAGCAGCCCCCGGGACAGGGCCGCGGATGAGCAGTTCTTC
TRBD1 TRBJ1-2 few TRBV5-6 CASSFDRGVYGYTF TGTGCCAGCAGCTTCGACAGGGGGGTCTATGGCTACACCTTC
NA TRBJ2-5 few TRBV20-1 CSASALGGGETQYF TGCAGTGCTAGCGCCTTAGGGGGGGGAGAGACCCAGTACTTC
TRBD1 TRBJ1-2 many TRBV11-2 CASRRDRAPNGYTF TGTGCCAGCAGGCGGGACAGGGCCCCCAATGGCTACACCTTC
NA TRBJ2-5 few TRBV4-1 CASSQWGQKETQYF TGCGCCAGCAGCCAGTGGGGACAAAAAGAGACCCAGTACTTC
TRBD1 TRBJ1-6 few TRBV15 CATSRDGQGSSPLHF TGTGCCACCAGCAGAGATGGACAGGGAAGTTCACCCCTCCACTTT